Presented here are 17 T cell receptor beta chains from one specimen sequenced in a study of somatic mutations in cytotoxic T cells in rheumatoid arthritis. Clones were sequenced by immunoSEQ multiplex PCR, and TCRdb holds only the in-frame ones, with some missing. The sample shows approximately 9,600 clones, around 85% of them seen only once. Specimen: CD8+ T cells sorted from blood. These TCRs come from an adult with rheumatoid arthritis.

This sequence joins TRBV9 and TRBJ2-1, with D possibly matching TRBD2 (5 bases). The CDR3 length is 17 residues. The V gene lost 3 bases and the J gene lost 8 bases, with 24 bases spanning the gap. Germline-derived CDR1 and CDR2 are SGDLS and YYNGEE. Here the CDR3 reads CASSAYGGGRSGDEQFF. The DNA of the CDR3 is TGTGCCAGCAGCGCGTATGGTGGAGGAAGGTCTGGCGATGAGCAGTTCTTC.

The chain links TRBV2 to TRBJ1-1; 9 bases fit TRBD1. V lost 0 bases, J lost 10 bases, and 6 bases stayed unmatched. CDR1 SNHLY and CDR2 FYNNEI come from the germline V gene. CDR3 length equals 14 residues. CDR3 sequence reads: CASSEAGGTGRAFF. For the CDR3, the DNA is TGTGCCAGCAGTGAAGCGGGGGGGACAGGGAGAGCTTTCTTT.

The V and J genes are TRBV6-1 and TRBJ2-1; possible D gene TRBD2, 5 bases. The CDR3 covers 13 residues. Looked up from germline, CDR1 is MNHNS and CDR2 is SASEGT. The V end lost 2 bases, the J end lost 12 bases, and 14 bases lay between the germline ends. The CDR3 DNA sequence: TGTGCCAGCAGTGAAATTATGCGGGTAGGGCAGTTCTTC. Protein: CASSEIMRVGQFF.

As DNA, the CDR3 is TGTGCCAGCAGCCAAGAGCGACAGACCTACGAGCAGTACTTC. This translates into CASSQERQTYEQYF. The chain carries TRBV4-2 and TRBJ2-7; D is perhaps TRBD1 (5 bases). V lost 0 bases, J lost 2 bases, and 8 bases lay in between. Looked up from germline, CDR1 is LGHNA and CDR2 is YNFKEQ. The CDR3 has 14 amino acids.

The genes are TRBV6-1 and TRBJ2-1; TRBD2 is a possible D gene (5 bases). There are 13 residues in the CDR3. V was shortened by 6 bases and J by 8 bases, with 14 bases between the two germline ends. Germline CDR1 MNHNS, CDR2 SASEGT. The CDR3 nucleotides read TGTGCCAGCAGCGATACTAGTCTCTATGAGCAGTTCTTC. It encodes CASSDTSLYEQFF.

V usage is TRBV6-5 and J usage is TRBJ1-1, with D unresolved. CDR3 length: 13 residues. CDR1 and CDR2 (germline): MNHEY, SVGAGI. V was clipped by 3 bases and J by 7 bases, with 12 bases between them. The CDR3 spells CASSYGIGVEAFF. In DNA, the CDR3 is TGTGCCAGCAGTTATGGGATAGGAGTTGAAGCTTTCTTT.

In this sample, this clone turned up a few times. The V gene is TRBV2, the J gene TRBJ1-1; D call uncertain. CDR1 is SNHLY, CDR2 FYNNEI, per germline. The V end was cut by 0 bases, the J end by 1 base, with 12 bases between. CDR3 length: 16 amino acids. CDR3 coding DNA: TGTGCCAGCAGTGAAGCCCGGAGGGTGGAGAACACTGAAGCTTTCTTT. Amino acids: CASSEARRVENTEAFF.

This CDR3 reads CASSAWTGTTDTQYF. The DNA for the CDR3 is TGTGCCAGCAGTGCCTGGACAGGTACGACAGATACGCAGTATTTT. This sequence joins TRBV9 and TRBJ2-3; 7 bases are a match to TRBD1. With 5 bases clipped from V and 3 bases from J, the junction kept 9 bases outside the gene matches. From germline, CDR1 is SGDLS and CDR2 YYNGEE. This CDR3 is built from 15 residues.

The CDR3 reads CASRRTGELFF. The CDR3 DNA reads TGCGCCAGCAGGCGGACCGGGGAGCTGTTTTTT. The genes are TRBV10-2 and TRBJ2-2, with D hard to call. This CDR3 has 11 amino acids. CDR1 and CDR2 from the germline V gene are WSHSY and SAAADI. V gave up 6 bases and J gave up 5 bases, with 4 bases separating them.

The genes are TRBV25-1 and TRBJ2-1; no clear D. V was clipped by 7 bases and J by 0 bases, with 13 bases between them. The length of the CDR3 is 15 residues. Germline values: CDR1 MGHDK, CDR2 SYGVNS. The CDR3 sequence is CASTEGSSSYNEQFF. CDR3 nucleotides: TGTGCCAGCACCGAAGGGTCGAGCTCCTACAATGAGCAGTTCTTC.

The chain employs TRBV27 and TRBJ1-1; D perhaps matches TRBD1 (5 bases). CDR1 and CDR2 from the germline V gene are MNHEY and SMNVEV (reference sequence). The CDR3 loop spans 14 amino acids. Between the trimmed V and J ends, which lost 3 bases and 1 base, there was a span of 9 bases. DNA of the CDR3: TGTGCCAGCAGTTTGGCAGGGAGGAACACTGAAGCTTTCTTT. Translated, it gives CASSLAGRNTEAFF.

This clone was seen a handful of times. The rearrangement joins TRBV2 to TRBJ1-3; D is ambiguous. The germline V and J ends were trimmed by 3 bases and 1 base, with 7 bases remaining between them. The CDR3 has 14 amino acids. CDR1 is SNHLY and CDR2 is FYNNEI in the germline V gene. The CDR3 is CASSESTSGNTIYF. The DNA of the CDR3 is TGTGCCAGCAGTGAGTCGACTTCTGGAAACACCATATATTTT.

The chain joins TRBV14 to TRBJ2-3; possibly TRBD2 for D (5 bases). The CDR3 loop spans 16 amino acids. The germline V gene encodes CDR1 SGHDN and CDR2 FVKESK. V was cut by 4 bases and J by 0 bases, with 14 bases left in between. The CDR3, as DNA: TGTGCCAGCAGCCCCCTGGGAGCGGATAGCACAGATACGCAGTATTTT. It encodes CASSPLGADSTDTQYF.

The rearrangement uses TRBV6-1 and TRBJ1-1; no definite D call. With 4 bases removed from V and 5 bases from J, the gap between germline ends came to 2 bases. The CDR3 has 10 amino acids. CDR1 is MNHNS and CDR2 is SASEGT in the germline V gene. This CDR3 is CASSATEAFF. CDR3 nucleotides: TGTGCCAGCAGTGCGACTGAAGCTTTCTTT.

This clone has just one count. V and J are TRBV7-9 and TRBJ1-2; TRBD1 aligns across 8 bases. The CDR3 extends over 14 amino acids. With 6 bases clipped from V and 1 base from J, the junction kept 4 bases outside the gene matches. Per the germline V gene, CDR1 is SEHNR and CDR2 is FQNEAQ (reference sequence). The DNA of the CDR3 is TGTGCCAGCAGTACAGGGGGTTTTAACTATGGCTACACCTTC. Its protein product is CASSTGGFNYGYTF. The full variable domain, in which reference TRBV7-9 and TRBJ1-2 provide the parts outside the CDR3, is DTGVSQNPRHKITKRGQNVTFRCDPISEHNRLYWYRQTLGQGPEFLTYFQNEAQLEKSRLLSDRFSAERPKGSFSTLEIQRTEQGDSAMYLCASSTGGFNYGYTFGSGTRLTVV.

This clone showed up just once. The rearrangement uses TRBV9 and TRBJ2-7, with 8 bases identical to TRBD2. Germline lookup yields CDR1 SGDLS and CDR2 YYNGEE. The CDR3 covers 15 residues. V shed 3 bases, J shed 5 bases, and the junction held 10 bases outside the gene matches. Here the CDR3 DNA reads TGTGCCAGCAGCGATAGCGGGACTACACTCAACGAGCAGTACTTC. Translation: CASSDSGTTLNEQYF.

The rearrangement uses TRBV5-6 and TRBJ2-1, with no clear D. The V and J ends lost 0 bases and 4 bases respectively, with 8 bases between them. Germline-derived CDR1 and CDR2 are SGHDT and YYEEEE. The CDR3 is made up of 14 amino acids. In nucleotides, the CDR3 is TGTGCCAGCAGCTTGGGGGCAGTATACAATGAGCAGTTCTTC. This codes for CASSLGAVYNEQFF. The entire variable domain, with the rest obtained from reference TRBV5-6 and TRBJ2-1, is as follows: DAGVTQSPTHLIKTRGQQVTLRCSPKSGHDTVSWYQQALGQGPQFIFQYYEEEERQRGNFPDRFSGHQFPNYSSELNVNALLLGDSALYLCASSLGAVYNEQFFGPGTRLTVL.